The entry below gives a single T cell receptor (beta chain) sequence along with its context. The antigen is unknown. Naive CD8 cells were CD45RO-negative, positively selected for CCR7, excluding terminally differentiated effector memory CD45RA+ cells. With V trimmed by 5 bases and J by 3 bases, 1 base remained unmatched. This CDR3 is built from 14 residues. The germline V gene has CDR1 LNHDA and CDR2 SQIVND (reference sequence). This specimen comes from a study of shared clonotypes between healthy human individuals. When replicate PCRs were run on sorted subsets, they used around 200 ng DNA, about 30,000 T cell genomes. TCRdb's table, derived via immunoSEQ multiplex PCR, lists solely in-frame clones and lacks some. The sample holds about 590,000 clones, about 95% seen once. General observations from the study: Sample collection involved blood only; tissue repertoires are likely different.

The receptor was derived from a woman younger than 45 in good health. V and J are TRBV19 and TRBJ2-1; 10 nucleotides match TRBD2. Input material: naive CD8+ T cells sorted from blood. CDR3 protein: CASSPSGSYNEQFF. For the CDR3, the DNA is TGTGCCAGTAGTCCTAGCGGGAGCTACAATGAGCAGTTCTTC.